This record covers a single TCR beta chain. The antigen remains undetermined. This entry belongs to a study of shared clonotypes between healthy human individuals. Background on the study: With ages of 18 to 49, the donors were two women and three men. General study points: A reduction in generation probabilities was seen for non-shared clonotypes relative to those shared by all four donors.

The naive CD8 population came from CD45RO-negative cells selected for CCR7, without terminally differentiated effector memory CD45RA+ cells. Within Nashville, Tennessee resided all donors, each a Caucasian adult. The CDR3 extends over 14 amino acids. Germline CDR1 SEHNR, CDR2 FQNEAQ (reference sequence). Trimming removed 6 bases from V and 5 bases from J; junction bases left unmatched: 7. How the authors handled the data: Filtering differed since immunoSEQ provided only junctions, with no quality scores. Some clones are missing from TCRdb's copy, which holds only in-frame ones; the method was immunoSEQ multiplex PCR. The DNA gave D and trimming, while V, J and clone size come from that table. Of under 2,000,000 clones in the sample, about 95% are singletons; the top ten hold 1% to 1.5%.

Material: naive CD8+ T cells sorted from blood. The chain is built from TRBV7-9 and TRBJ2-7; 10 bases map to TRBD1. This receptor was identified in a man aged 18 to 29 in good health. CDR3 DNA sequence: TGTGCCAGCAGTCACCCGGGGACAGGGGACGAGCAGTACTTC. As protein: CASSHPGTGDEQYF. The entire variable domain, with the rest obtained from reference TRBV7-9 and TRBJ2-7, is as follows: DTGVSQNPRHKITKRGQNVTFRCDPISEHNRLYWYRQTLGQGPEFLTYFQNEAQLEKSRLLSDRFSAERPKGSFSTLEIQRTEQGDSAMYLCASSHPGTGDEQYFGPGTRLTVT.